Below are 30 T cell receptor beta chains sequenced from a single sample in a study of cytomegalovirus exposure and HLA in healthy donors. Generated by immunoSEQ multiplex PCR, the TCRdb table keeps only in-frame clones and is missing some. The sample yields around 300,000 clones, about 90% seen once. Input material: PBMCs. Receptors were obtained from a woman under 40 in good health and CMV-seropositive.

The chain is built from TRBV7-2 and TRBJ1-2; 12 bases agree with TRBD1. J gave up 7 bases and V 3 bases, and 6 bases lay outside the gene matches. Germline CDR1 is SGHTA and CDR2 is FQGNSA. The CDR3 covers 15 residues. As DNA, the CDR3 is TGTGCCAGCAGCTTCGGGACAGGGGGCGCGGGTGGCTACACCTTC. The encoded protein is CASSFGTGGAGGYTF.

The rearrangement links TRBV13 to TRBJ2-2; 7 positions agree with TRBD2. Germline V CDR1 and CDR2: PRHDT, FYEKMQ (reference sequence). The CDR3 sequence is 12 residues long. The junction had 2 bases not matched to a gene; V was cut back by 10 bases and J by 3 bases. The CDR3 DNA reads TGTGCCACCGCGGGAGACACCGGGGAGCTGTTTTTT. It encodes CATAGDTGELFF.

The J gene is TRBJ1-2, the V gene TRBV7-7; no clear D gene. The CDR3 spans 9 residues. The ends were cut back, 8 bases at V and 8 bases at J, with 6 bases in the middle. Germline CDR1 is SSHAT and CDR2 is FNYEAQ (reference sequence). The CDR3: CASLGGYTF. The CDR3 DNA follows: TGTGCCAGCCTCGGAGGCTACACCTTC.

CDR3 in amino acids: CAWSPSLAVVYEQYF. In DNA form, the CDR3 reads TGTGCCTGGAGCCCCTCCCTAGCGGTTGTTTACGAGCAGTACTTC. V gene TRBV30 combines with J gene TRBJ2-7; 7 bases map to TRBD2. The CDR3 contains 15 residues. The germline V gene encodes CDR1 GTSNPN and CDR2 SVGIG (reference sequence). Losses at the gene ends were 3 bases for V and 4 bases for J; bases not matched to a gene: 12.

V usage is TRBV28 and J usage is TRBJ1-1; no clear D. This CDR3 region has 10 residues. Germline lookup yields CDR1 MDHEN and CDR2 SYDVKM. The CDR3: CASGVGEAFF. The CDR3 DNA sequence: TGTGCTAGCGGGGTGGGGGAAGCTTTCTTT.

The gene calls are TRBV5-8 and TRBJ2-2, with D maybe TRBD1 (5 bases). Trimming stripped 0 bases from V and 6 bases from J, with 9 bases between. Germline CDR1 is SGHTS and CDR2 is YDEGEE. This CDR3 spans 14 amino acids. The CDR3 protein is CASSLGQIAGELFF. As DNA, the CDR3 is TGTGCCAGCAGCTTGGGACAGATCGCCGGGGAGCTGTTTTTT.

CDR3 DNA sequence: TGTGCCAGCACCGTCGGGGGAGGGCACGCCGGGGAGCTGTTTTTT. Its protein product is CASTVGGGHAGELFF. The chain joins TRBV28 to TRBJ2-2, with 7 positions matching TRBD2. This CDR3 has 15 residues. The germline V gene has CDR1 MDHEN and CDR2 SYDVKM. Trimming cost V 7 bases and J 6 bases; bases outside gene matches: 11.

The sample holds one count of this clone. The gene calls are TRBV5-1 and TRBJ2-7, with 7 bases lining up with TRBD2. The CDR3 is 12 amino acids. V dropped 6 bases and J dropped 7; count of bases not matched to a gene: 7. CDR1 and CDR2 (germline): SGHRS, YFSETQ. The CDR3 protein is CASTGGSGEQYF. CDR3 in DNA: TGCGCCAGCACGGGGGGTTCAGGTGAGCAGTACTTC.

Only a few counts were recorded for this clone. This chain joins TRBV5-1 and TRBJ2-7; 13 nucleotides align to TRBD2. Germline CDR1 reads SGHRS; CDR2 reads YFSETQ. The V gene end was trimmed by 5 bases and the J gene end by 2 bases; junction bases not matched to a gene: 4. This CDR3 spans 15 amino acids. The CDR3 DNA follows: TGCGCCAGCAGACCAACTAGCGGGGGGGCCTACGAGCAGTACTTC. Translated: CASRPTSGGAYEQYF.

The gene calls are TRBV6-5 and TRBJ2-7; 8 nucleotides match TRBD1. CDR1 and CDR2 (germline): MNHEY, SVGAGI. This CDR3 spans 13 amino acids. V trimming: 7 bases; J trimming: 2 bases; junction bases outside the gene matches: 4. In DNA form, the CDR3 reads TGTGCCAGCACCCCGGGACAGGCCTACGAGCAGTACTTC. Translation gives CASTPGQAYEQYF.

V gene TRBV5-1 combines with J gene TRBJ2-5; D may be TRBD1 (5 bases). Germline lookup yields CDR1 SGHRS and CDR2 YFSETQ. Trimming shortened V by 0 bases and J by 4 bases, and 13 bases separated the two germline ends. The length of the CDR3 is 15 residues. Here the CDR3 reads CASSLGLGLVETQYF. CDR3 nucleotide sequence: TGCGCCAGCAGCTTGGGTCTGGGGCTGGTAGAGACCCAGTACTTC.

The chain combines TRBV27 with TRBJ2-7; TRBD1 matches at 10 bases. Germline CDR1 MNHEY, CDR2 SMNVEV (reference sequence). With 6 bases clipped from V and 3 bases from J, the junction kept 11 bases outside the gene matches. This CDR3 has 16 amino acids. CDR3 sequence: CASSPGQGPGGYEQYF. CDR3 DNA sequence: TGTGCCAGCAGCCCGGGACAGGGGCCGGGGGGCTACGAGCAGTACTTC.

This rearrangement joins TRBV5-4 to TRBJ1-1, with a weak D call TRBD1 (6 bases). V was clipped by 0 bases and J by 0 bases, with 9 bases between them. Germline CDR1 SGHNT, CDR2 YYREEE (reference sequence). The CDR3 extends over 15 amino acids. In DNA, the CDR3 is TGTGCCAGCAGCTTGGGACAGGTTATGAACACTGAAGCTTTCTTT. It codes for CASSLGQVMNTEAFF.

This clone has only one observation. This chain connects TRBV6-5 to TRBJ2-2; 10 bases are shared with TRBD1. CDR3 length: 15 residues. After removal of 7 bases from V and 6 bases from J, the junction contained 8 bases not matched to a gene. Germline V lookup: CDR1 MNHEY, CDR2 SVGAGI. The CDR3 here is CASKETGGESGELFF. For the CDR3, the DNA is TGTGCCAGCAAAGAGACAGGGGGCGAGTCCGGGGAGCTGTTTTTT.

This chain connects TRBV5-6 to TRBJ2-5; 7 positions agree with TRBD1. The J call may be faulty, since TRBJ2-7 better matches the DNA end. The CDR3 is 16 amino acids. Germline lookup yields CDR1 SGHDT and CDR2 YYEEEE. In DNA form, the CDR3 reads TGTGCCAGCAGCTTGCTGGGCCCTACCACAGGGGACGAGCAGTACTTC. Its translation: CASSLLGPTTGDEQYF.

This clone was detected only once. The chain has TRBV20-1 and TRBJ1-4; D call uncertain. CDR3 size: 11 residues. The germline gives CDR1 DFQATT, CDR2 SNEGSKA (reference sequence). V was shortened by 6 bases and J by 3 bases, with 5 bases between the two germline ends. CDR3: CSAPSNEKLFF. Here the CDR3 DNA reads TGCAGTGCCCCCTCTAATGAAAAACTGTTTTTT.

In the case of this clone: The same CDR3 can be traced to other DNA sequences in this sample. The chain recombines TRBV28 with TRBJ2-4; the D is unclear. Trimming cost V 2 bases and J 0 bases, with 8 bases left between them. This CDR3 has 15 residues. Germline V gene lookup returns CDR1 MDHEN and CDR2 SYDVKM. Written as DNA, the CDR3 is TGTGCCAGCAGTTTAGTAGGGTTAGCCAAAAACATTCAGTACTTC. This sequence encodes CASSLVGLAKNIQYF.

The V call is TRBV18, the J call TRBJ1-2, with TRBD1 identical over 9 bases. The CDR3 has 17 amino acids. Germline values: CDR1 KGHSH, CDR2 LQKENI. J was trimmed by 7 bases and V by 4 bases; bases with no gene match: 16. CDR3 coding DNA: TGTGCCAGCTCACTCTCCCGGGACAGGGTGAATTTGGGTGGCTACACCTTC. This translates into CASSLSRDRVNLGGYTF.

The V call is TRBV5-6, the J call TRBJ2-7; no definite D call. Deletions cut 1 base from V and 4 bases from J, with 18 bases between. The CDR3 sequence is 16 residues long. CDR1 is SGHDT and CDR2 is YYEEEE in the germline V gene. The CDR3 DNA sequence: TGTGCCAGCAGCTTGATCCGATCCCCGGAAGCTTACGAGCAGTACTTC. It specifies CASSLIRSPEAYEQYF.

The chain links TRBV12-1 to TRBJ2-1. TRBV12-1 is a pseudogene locus. The CDR3 covers 19 residues. The CDR3 DNA follows: TGTGCCAGCAGCTTTGGTGGTTGGGCACCACGGCTAGGTGGTAATGAGCAGTTCTTC. Translating it yields CASSFGGWAPRLGGNEQFF.

V gene TRBV27 combines with J gene TRBJ1-4; D not certain. CDR3 length: 14 residues. Germline assignment: CDR1 MNHEY and CDR2 SMNVEV (reference sequence). The V end lost 3 bases, the J end lost 2 bases, and 7 bases lay between the germline ends. The CDR3 bases are TGTGCCAGCAGTTTTTCCACCACTAATGAAAAACTGTTTTTT. This encodes CASSFSTTNEKLFF.

This chain connects TRBV27 to TRBJ2-1; TRBD2 matches at 7 bases. Per germline, CDR1 MNHEY and CDR2 SMNVEV (reference sequence). The CDR3 sequence is 15 residues long. V shed 6 bases, J shed 4 bases, and the junction held 9 bases outside the gene matches. The CDR3 DNA sequence: TGTGCCAGCAGAACGATTGGCGGGAGTTACAATGAGCAGTTCTTC. Its translation is CASRTIGGSYNEQFF.

The chain uses TRBV6-5 and TRBJ2-7; either TRBD1 or TRBD2 may fit D (5 bases each). The CDR3 loop spans 15 amino acids. In germline, CDR1 is MNHEY, CDR2 SVGAGI. The V and J ends lost 0 bases and 3 bases respectively, with 12 bases between them. CDR3 bases: TGTGCCAGCAGTTACTCGAGAGGGGCCAACTACGAGCAGTACTTC. Its translation: CASSYSRGANYEQYF.

The chain combines TRBV18 with TRBJ2-1, with 9 bases identical to TRBD2. CDR3 length: 15 residues. Per germline, CDR1 KGHSH and CDR2 LQKENI. The trim removed 3 bases at V and 4 bases at J, leaving 4 bases unmatched. CDR3: CASSPSSGGYNEQFF. CDR3 DNA: TGTGCCAGCTCACCTTCCAGCGGGGGGTACAATGAGCAGTTCTTC.

J is TRBJ1-1 and V is TRBV5-4, with 7 bases lining up with TRBD1. CDR3 size: 14 residues. The germline gives CDR1 SGHNT, CDR2 YYREEE (reference sequence). The junction had 2 bases not matched to a gene; V was cut back by 2 bases and J by 1 base. The CDR3 region is CASSFGTENTEAFF. The CDR3 region has the DNA TGTGCCAGCAGCTTTGGGACAGAGAACACTGAAGCTTTCTTT.

The chain couples TRBV27 to TRBJ2-1; 16 bases are a match to TRBD2. V trimming: 4 bases; J trimming: 10 bases; junction bases outside the gene matches: 4. This CDR3 has 15 amino acids. CDR1 and CDR2 (germline): MNHEY, SMNVEV (reference sequence). The CDR3 DNA reads as TGTGCCAGCAGTTCTGGGACTAGCGGGAGGGCCGAGCAGTTCTTC. Its protein product is CASSSGTSGRAEQFF.

The V and J genes are TRBV27 and TRBJ2-3; D remains unclear. Per germline, CDR1 MNHEY and CDR2 SMNVEV (reference sequence). CDR3 length equals 15 residues. Deletions cut 6 bases from V and 4 bases from J, with 17 bases between. The CDR3, as DNA: TGTGCCAGCAGATCCCGGGCCGTACCCCCAGATACGCAGTATTTT. It yields the protein CASRSRAVPPDTQYF.

The table lists this clone with a count of one. The V gene is TRBV7-3, the J gene TRBJ2-3; 10 bases map to TRBD2. The V gene's germline CDR1 is SGHTA and CDR2 FQGTGA. J lost 5 bases, V lost 2 bases, and 7 bases had no gene match. The CDR3 extends over 16 amino acids. CDR3 sequence reads: CASSLFAQRGGDTQYF. In DNA, the CDR3 is TGTGCCAGCAGCTTATTTGCCCAGCGGGGGGGAGATACGCAGTATTTT.

V and J are TRBV6-1 and TRBJ1-2; TRBD1 matches 7 bases. J was trimmed by 2 bases and V by 0 bases; bases with no gene match: 9. The CDR3 runs 17 residues. Germline V gene data show CDR1 as MNHNS and CDR2 as SASEGT. The CDR3: CASSEAGQISINYGYTF. DNA for the CDR3: TGTGCCAGCAGTGAAGCGGGACAGATATCAATCAACTATGGCTACACCTTC.

The genes are TRBV9 and TRBJ1-1; possibly TRBD1 for D (6 bases). The germline V gene has CDR1 SGDLS and CDR2 YYNGEE. The CDR3 covers 16 residues. V gave up 4 bases and J gave up 0 bases, with 16 bases separating them. The CDR3 reads CASSLHSGGLNTEAFF. In DNA, the CDR3 is TGTGCCAGCAGCTTACATTCCGGGGGGCTGAACACTGAAGCTTTCTTT. Full variable domain (remainder filled in from reference TRBV9 and TRBJ1-1): DSGVTQTPKHLITATGQRVTLRCSPRSGDLSVYWYQQSLDQGLQFLIQYYNGEERAKGNILERFSAQQFPDLHSELNLSSLELGDSALYFCASSLHSGGLNTEAFFGQGTRLTVV.